The rows below give T cell receptor beta chains drawn from one sample of a study of T cell repertoires in cytomegalovirus infection. TCRdb re-called the reads with MiXCR, one entry per CDR3 protein. The sample yields 250,000 to 350,000 distinct CDR3 sequences, over 20% seen once. The sample taken for sequencing was PBMCs. These receptors originate from a human donor in good health (CMV status not recorded). Some clones in this sample may be carry-over from other donors' samples. The CDR3 runs from the conserved cysteine through the conserved F or W.

length: 16
V: TRBV7-9
J: TRBJ2-7
CDR3: CASSSSGTEGAYEQYF

length: 15
V: TRBV5-1
J: TRBJ2-3
CDR3: CASSLLGLVADTQYF

length: 12
V: TRBV30
J: TRBJ2-7
CDR3: CAWSDETYEQYF

length: 16
V: TRBV7-2
J: TRBJ1-2
CDR3: CASSSNPGTGFVGYTF

length: 13
V: TRBV7-3
J: TRBJ1-2
CDR3: CASSSTALIGYTF

length: 16
V: TRBV7-2
J: TRBJ2-2
CDR3: CASSSRASRNTGELFF

length: 16
V: TRBV7-6
J: TRBJ2-5
CDR3: CASSLGASVGKETQYF

length: 11
V: TRBV2
J: TRBJ2-7
CDR3: CASSETHEQYF

length: 14
V: TRBV11-2
J: TRBJ2-2
CDR3: CASSSISGTGELFF

length: 15
V: TRBV4-1
J: TRBJ1-1
CDR3: CASSHATGRRTEAFF

length: 12
V: TRBV19
J: TRBJ1-2
CDR3: CASSITVYGYTF

length: 13
V: TRBV11-2
J: TRBJ2-7
CDR3: CASSLDLQGEQYF

length: 14
V: TRBV7-4
J: TRBJ1-1
CDR3: CASSLGTGITEAFF

length: 15
V: TRBV12-3/TRBV12-4
J: TRBJ1-4
CDR3: CASGRDGRSDEKLFF

length: 13
V: TRBV3-1
J: TRBJ2-1
CDR3: CASSPDYLGEQFF

length: 13
V: TRBV5-1
J: TRBJ1-5
CDR3: CASSLAVGEPQHF

length: 16
V: TRBV7-9
J: TRBJ2-7
CDR3: CASSLGAGPAPYEQYF

length: 15
V: TRBV20-1
J: TRBJ1-1
CDR3: CSARSTGGLFPEAFF

length: 14
V: TRBV7-2
J: TRBJ2-7
CDR3: CASSLAGLGYEQYF

length: 15
V: TRBV28
J: TRBJ1-4
CDR3: CASSLLGGNNEKLFF

length: 15
V: TRBV6-2/TRBV6-3
J: TRBJ2-7
CDR3: CASRPGGSTSYEQYF

length: 14
V: TRBV11-2
J: TRBJ2-7
CDR3: CASSFGTISYEQYF

length: 14
V: TRBV7-2
J: TRBJ2-1
CDR3: CASRLAGGYNEQFF

length: 15
V: TRBV7-2
J: TRBJ2-5
CDR3: CASSTHQGQGGTQYF

length: 15
V: TRBV7-2
J: TRBJ2-5
CDR3: CASSPEGGKGETQYF

length: 17
V: TRBV7-2
J: TRBJ1-4
CDR3: CASSRVAGTGGNEKLFF

length: 14
V: TRBV19
J: TRBJ1-1
CDR3: CASSAYRGETEAFF

length: 14
V: TRBV28
J: TRBJ2-1
CDR3: CASSLSGGRGEQFF

length: 11
V: TRBV28
J: TRBJ1-5
CDR3: CASRSGGPQHF

length: 15
V: TRBV6-5
J: TRBJ1-5
CDR3: CASRQREASNQPQHF

length: 14
V: TRBV27
J: TRBJ2-5
CDR3: CASSLSRQTSTQYF

length: 14
V: TRBV28
J: TRBJ2-4
CDR3: CASSSTPDYGIQYF

length: 14
V: TRBV30
J: TRBJ1-1
CDR3: CAWSEQSMNTEAFF

length: 15
V: TRBV12-3/TRBV12-4
J: TRBJ2-1
CDR3: CASSRTSGSHNEQFF

length: 15
V: TRBV28
J: TRBJ1-2
CDR3: CASTSPSGTAYGYTF

length: 15
V: TRBV6-1
J: TRBJ1-5
CDR3: CASSEGRRGNQPQHF

length: 16
V: TRBV6-6
J: TRBJ2-5
CDR3: CASSYDLGGTGETQYF

length: 14
V: TRBV28
J: TRBJ2-7
CDR3: CASSFSPMAYEQYF

length: 13
V: TRBV28
J: TRBJ2-7
CDR3: CASRVGQGGEQYF

length: 15
V: TRBV9
J: TRBJ2-3
CDR3: CASSVVGTYTDTQYF

length: 11
V: TRBV6-2/TRBV6-3
J: TRBJ2-1
CDR3: CASSRNNEQFF

length: 15
V: TRBV20-1
J: TRBJ1-2
CDR3: CSTVRGDTHTYGYTF

length: 12
V: TRBV7-9
J: TRBJ1-5
CDR3: CASSFWVQPQHF

length: 15
V: TRBV20-1
J: TRBJ2-1
CDR3: CSARGDRVFYNEQFF

length: 15
V: TRBV30
J: TRBJ2-1
CDR3: CAWSTRTGGGYEQFF

length: 15
V: TRBV6-2/TRBV6-3
J: TRBJ2-1
CDR3: CASSPSGVWGNEQFF

length: 18
V: TRBV20-1
J: TRBJ2-1
CDR3: CSAGTGTLVSLSYNEQFF

length: 16
V: TRBV7-2
J: TRBJ2-7
CDR3: CASSLASGGAPYEQYF

length: 16
V: TRBV11-2
J: TRBJ2-5
CDR3: CASSLDQGLAGETQYF

length: 15
V: TRBV5-5
J: TRBJ1-1
CDR3: CASNQPGIFSTEAFF

length: 17
V: TRBV12-3/TRBV12-4
J: TRBJ1-6
CDR3: CASSPGTGGAGNSPLHF